The clone carrying this T cell receptor beta chain has only one observation. Per the study methods: Reference gene primer amplification in the assay estimated nucleated cell counts. Only in-frame clones appear in the TCRdb table, and some are missing; sequencing was by immunoSEQ multiplex PCR. That table furnishes V, J and clone size, whereas the DNA furnished D and trimming. This sample has about 140,000 clones; around 88% occur once, and the top ten carry approximately 1.4%. With 5 bases clipped from V and 1 base from J, the junction kept 7 bases outside the gene matches. Germline V gene data show CDR1 as SGHVS and CDR2 as FQNEAQ. The CDR3 is 15 residues long. These data come from a study of blood T cell repertoires in COVID-19. About the study: Samples representing acute and convalescent COVID-19 were sourced from the United States, Italy and Spain. T cells, B-cell-depleted T cells, or PBMCs supplied cDNA or gDNA.

The receptor was derived from a woman aged 60 to 75 with acute or convalescent COVID-19. Material for sequencing was peripheral blood. The rearrangement joins TRBV7-8 to TRBJ1-1, with 7 bases that match TRBD1. DNA of the CDR3: TGTGCCAGCAGCCCACGCCGGACAGGGAACACTGAAGCTTTCTTT. Translating it yields CASSPRRTGNTEAFF.